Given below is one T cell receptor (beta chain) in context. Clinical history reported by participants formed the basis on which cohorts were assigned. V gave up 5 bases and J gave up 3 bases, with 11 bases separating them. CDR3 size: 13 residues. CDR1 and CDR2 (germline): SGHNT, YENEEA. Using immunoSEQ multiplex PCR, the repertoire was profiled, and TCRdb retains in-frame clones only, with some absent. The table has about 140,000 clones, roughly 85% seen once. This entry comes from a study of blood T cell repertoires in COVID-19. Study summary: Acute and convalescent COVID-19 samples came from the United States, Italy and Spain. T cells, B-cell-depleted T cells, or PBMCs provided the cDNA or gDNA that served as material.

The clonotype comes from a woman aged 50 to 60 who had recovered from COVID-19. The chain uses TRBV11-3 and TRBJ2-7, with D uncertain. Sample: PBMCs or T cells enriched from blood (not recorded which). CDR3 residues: CASSLQYHYEQYF. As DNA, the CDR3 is TGTGCCAGCAGCCTACAGTATCACTACGAGCAGTACTTC. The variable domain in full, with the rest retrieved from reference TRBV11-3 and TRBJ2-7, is EAGVVQSPRYKIIEKKQPVAFWCNPISGHNTLYWYLQNLGQGPELLIRYENEEAVDDSQLPKDRFSAERLKGVDSTLKIQPAELGDSAVYLCASSLQYHYEQYFGPGTRLTVT.